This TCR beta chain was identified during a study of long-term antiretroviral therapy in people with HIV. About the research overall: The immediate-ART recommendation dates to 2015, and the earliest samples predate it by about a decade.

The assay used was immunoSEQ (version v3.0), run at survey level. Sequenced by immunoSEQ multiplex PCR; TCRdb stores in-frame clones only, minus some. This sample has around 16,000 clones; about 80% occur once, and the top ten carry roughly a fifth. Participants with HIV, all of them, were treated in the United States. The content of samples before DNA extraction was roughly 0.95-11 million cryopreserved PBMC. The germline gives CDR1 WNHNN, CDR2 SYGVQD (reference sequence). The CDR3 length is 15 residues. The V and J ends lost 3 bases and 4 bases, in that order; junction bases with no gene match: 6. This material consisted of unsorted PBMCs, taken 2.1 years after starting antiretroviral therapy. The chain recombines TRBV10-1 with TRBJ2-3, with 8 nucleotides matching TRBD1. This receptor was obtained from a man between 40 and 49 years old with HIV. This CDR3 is CASSERTGTPDTQYF. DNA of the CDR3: TGCGCCAGCAGTGAAAGGACAGGGACCCCAGATACGCAGTATTTT.